The entry below describes one TCR beta chain. Its antigen is undetermined. The entry originates in a study of cytomegalovirus exposure and HLA in healthy donors. Study-wide results and limits: Versus the approximately 700-donor mean, an Asian-associated ancestry cluster reportedly showed fewer N-insertions in a later analysis. There were approximately 150 TCR beta chains listed as cytomegalovirus-associated.

It was with 60 Vbeta and 13 Jbeta primers that the PCR ran. In the original analysis: An analysis that came later counted approximately 76 million unique TCR beta chains, some 11 million shared. Data came from immunoSEQ multiplex PCR; TCRdb stores just in-frame clones and leaves some out. The DNA gave D and trimming, while V, J and clone size come from that table. This table holds over 65,000 clones, roughly four fifths found once. This CDR3 region has 14 residues. The germline V gene encodes CDR1 SGHTA and CDR2 FQGNSA. Germline trimming cut 1 base from V and 4 bases from J; bases unmatched to any gene: 1.

The gene calls are TRBV7-2 and TRBJ2-3, with TRBD2 identical over 8 bases. The specimen was PBMCs. The receptor comes from a woman aged 25 to 45 in good health and CMV-seropositive. The CDR3 DNA sequence: TGTGCCAGCAGCTTAGGGGGACTAGCAGATACGCAGTATTTT. Its translation is CASSLGGLADTQYF.